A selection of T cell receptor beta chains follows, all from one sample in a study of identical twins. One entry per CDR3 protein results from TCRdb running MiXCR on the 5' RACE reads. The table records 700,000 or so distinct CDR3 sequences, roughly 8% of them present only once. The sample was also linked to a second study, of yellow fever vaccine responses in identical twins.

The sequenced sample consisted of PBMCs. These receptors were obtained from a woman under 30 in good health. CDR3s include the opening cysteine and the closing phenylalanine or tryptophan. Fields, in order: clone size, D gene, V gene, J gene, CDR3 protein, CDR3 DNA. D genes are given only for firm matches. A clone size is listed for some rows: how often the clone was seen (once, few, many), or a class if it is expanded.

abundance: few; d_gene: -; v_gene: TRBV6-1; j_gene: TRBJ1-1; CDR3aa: CASSERASTEAFF; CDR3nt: TGTGCCAGCAGTGAACGTGCAAGCACTGAAGCTTTCTTT
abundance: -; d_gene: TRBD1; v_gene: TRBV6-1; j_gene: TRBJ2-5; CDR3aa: CASSMGQGAVETQYF; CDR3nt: TGTGCCAGCAGTATGGGACAGGGGGCTGTAGAGACCCAGTACTTC
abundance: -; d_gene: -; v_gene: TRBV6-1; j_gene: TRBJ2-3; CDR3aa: CASSPDWTVGSKQYF; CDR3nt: TGTGCCAGCAGTCCGGACTGGACAGTAGGGTCCAAGCAGTATTTT
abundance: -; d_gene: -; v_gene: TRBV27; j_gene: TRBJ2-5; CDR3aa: CASRPQGGETQYF; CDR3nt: TGTGCCAGCAGGCCTCAGGGGGGGGAGACCCAGTACTTC
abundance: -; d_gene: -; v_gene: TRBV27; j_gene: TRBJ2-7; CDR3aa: CASSLDAAASYEQYF; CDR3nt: TGTGCCAGCAGTTTAGATGCTGCAGCCTCCTACGAGCAGTACTTC
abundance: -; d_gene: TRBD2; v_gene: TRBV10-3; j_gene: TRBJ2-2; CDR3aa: CAISSSGGANTGELFF; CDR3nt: TGTGCCATCAGTTCTAGCGGGGGGGCGAACACCGGGGAGCTGTTTTTT
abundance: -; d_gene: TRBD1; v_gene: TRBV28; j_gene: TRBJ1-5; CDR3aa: CASRGQVDQPQHF; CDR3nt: TGTGCCAGCAGAGGACAGGTGGATCAGCCCCAGCATTTT
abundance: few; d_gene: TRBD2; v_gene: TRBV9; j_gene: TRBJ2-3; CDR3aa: CASSVRVTGGPTNTQYF; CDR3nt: TGTGCCAGCAGCGTAAGGGTCACGGGGGGGCCCACAAATACGCAGTATTTT
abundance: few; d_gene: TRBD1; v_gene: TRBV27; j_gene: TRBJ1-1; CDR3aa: CASSRGTVEAFF; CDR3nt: TGTGCCAGCAGCCGCGGGACAGTTGAAGCTTTCTTT
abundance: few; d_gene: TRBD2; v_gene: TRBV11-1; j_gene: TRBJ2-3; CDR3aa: CASSLGGLAGASSTDTQYF; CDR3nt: TGTGCCAGCAGCTTGGGAGGACTAGCGGGAGCTTCTAGCACAGATACGCAGTATTTT
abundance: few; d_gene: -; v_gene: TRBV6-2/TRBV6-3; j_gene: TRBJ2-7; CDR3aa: CASSYTGSQYYEQYF; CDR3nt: TGTGCCAGCAGTTACACCGGGTCTCAATACTACGAGCAGTACTTC
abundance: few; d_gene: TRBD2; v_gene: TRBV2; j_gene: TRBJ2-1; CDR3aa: CASSEMRGEPNEQFF; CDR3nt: TGTGCCAGCAGTGAAATGCGGGGGGAACCTAATGAGCAGTTCTTC
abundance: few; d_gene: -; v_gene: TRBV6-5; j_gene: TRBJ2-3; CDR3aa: CASNYLRGTSTDTQYF; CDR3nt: TGTGCCAGCAATTACCTGAGAGGGACTAGCACAGATACGCAGTATTTT
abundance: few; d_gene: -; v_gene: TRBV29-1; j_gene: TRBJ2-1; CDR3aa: CSVEPASSYNEQFF; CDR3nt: TGCAGCGTTGAACCCGCTAGCTCCTACAATGAGCAGTTCTTC
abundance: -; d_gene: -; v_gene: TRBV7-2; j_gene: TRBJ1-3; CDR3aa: CASSLAPERNTIYF; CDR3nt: TGTGCCAGCAGCTTAGCTCCAGAGCGAAACACCATATATTTT
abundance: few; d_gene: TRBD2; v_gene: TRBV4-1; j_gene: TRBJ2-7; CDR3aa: CASSQVPWTSGSHEQYF; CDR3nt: TGCGCCAGCAGCCAAGTTCCCTGGACTAGCGGGAGCCACGAGCAGTACTTC
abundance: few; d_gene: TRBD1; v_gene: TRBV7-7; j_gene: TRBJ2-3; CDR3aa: CASSLGQGGSDTQYF; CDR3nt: TGTGCTAGCAGTCTGGGACAGGGAGGTTCAGATACGCAGTATTTT
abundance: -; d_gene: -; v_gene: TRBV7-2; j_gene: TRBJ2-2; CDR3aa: CASSPLWVKGTGELFF; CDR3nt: TGTGCCAGCAGCCCCCTGTGGGTTAAAGGCACCGGGGAGCTGTTTTTT
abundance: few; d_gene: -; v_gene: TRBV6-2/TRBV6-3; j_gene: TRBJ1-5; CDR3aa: CASSYGAGEQPQHF; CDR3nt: TGTGCCAGCAGTTACGGGGCGGGTGAGCAGCCCCAGCATTTT
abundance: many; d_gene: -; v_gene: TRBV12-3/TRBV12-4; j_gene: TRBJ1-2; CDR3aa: CASSFSGRGRAGYGYTF; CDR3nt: TGTGCCAGCAGTTTCTCGGGGAGGGGCAGGGCAGGATATGGCTACACCTTC
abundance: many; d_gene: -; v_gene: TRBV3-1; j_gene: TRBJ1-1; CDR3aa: CASSQQVNTEAFF; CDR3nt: TGTGCCAGCAGCCAACAAGTGAACACTGAAGCTTTCTTT
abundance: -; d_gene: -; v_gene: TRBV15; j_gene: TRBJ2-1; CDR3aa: CATNQDSTSYNEQFF; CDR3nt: TGTGCCACCAACCAGGACAGCACCTCCTACAATGAGCAGTTCTTC
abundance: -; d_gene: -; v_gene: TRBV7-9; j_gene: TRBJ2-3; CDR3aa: CASSWGRTDTQYF; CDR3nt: TGTGCCAGCAGTTGGGGCCGAACAGATACGCAGTATTTT
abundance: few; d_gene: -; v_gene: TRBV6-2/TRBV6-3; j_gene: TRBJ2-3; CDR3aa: CASSYMGTDTQYF; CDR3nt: TGTGCCAGCAGCTACATGGGCACAGATACGCAGTATTTT
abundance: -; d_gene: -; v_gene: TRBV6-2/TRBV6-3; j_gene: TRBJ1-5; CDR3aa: CASSSTNQPQHF; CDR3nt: TGTGCCAGCAGTTCCACTAATCAGCCCCAGCATTTT
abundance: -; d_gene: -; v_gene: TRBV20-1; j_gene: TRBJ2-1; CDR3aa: CSAPGLGYNEQFF; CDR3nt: TGCAGTGCCCCGGGACTTGGCTACAATGAGCAGTTCTTC
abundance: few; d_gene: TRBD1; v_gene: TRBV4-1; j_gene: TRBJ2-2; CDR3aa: CASSQGTGGYTGELFF; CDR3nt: TGCGCCAGCAGCCAAGGGACAGGGGGCTACACCGGGGAGCTGTTTTTT
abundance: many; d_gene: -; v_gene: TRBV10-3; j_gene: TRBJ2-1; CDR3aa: CAIMQGNEQFF; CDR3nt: TGTGCCATCATGCAGGGCAATGAGCAGTTCTTC
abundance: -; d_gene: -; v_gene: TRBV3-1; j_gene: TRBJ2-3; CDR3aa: CASSSDRISTDTQYF; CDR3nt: TGTGCCAGCAGCTCGGACCGAATTAGCACAGATACGCAGTATTTT
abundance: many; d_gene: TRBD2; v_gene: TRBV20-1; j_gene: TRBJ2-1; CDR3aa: CSARLGGTYNEQFF; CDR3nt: TGCAGTGCCCGGTTGGGGGGGACCTACAATGAGCAGTTCTTC
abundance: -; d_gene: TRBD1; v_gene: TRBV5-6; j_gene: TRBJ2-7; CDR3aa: CASSLERRDRTEQYF; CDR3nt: TGTGCCAGCAGCTTGGAAAGGAGGGACAGGACCGAGCAGTACTTC
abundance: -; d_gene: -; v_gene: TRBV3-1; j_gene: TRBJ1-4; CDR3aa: CASSQDPTGLWEKLFF; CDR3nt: TGTGCCAGCAGCCAAGATCCCACAGGGTTATGGGAAAAACTGTTTTTT
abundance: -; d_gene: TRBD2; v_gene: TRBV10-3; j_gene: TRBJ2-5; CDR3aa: CAISEASGGARETQYF; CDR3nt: TGTGCCATCAGTGAGGCTAGCGGGGGGGCCCGAGAGACCCAGTACTTC
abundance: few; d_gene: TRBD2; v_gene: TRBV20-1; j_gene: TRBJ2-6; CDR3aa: CSAPASGGPSGANVLTF; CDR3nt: TGCAGTGCTCCCGCTAGCGGGGGCCCCTCTGGGGCCAACGTCCTGACTTTC
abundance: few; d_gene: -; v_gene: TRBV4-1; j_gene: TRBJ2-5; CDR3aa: CASSQAPSETQYF; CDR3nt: TGCGCCAGCAGCCAAGCACCGTCGGAGACCCAGTACTTC
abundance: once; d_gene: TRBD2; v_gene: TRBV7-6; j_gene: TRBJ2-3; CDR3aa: CASNLAGLTDTQYF; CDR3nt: TGTGCCAGCAACTTAGCGGGGCTCACAGATACGCAGTATTTT
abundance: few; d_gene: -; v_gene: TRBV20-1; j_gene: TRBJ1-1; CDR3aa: CSARGGLNTEAFF; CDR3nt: TGCAGTGCTAGAGGAGGATTGAACACTGAAGCTTTCTTT
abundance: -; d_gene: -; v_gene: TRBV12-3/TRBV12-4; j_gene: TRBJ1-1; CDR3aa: CASTQTLGAEAFF; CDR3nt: TGTGCCAGCACCCAAACCCTCGGGGCTGAAGCTTTCTTT
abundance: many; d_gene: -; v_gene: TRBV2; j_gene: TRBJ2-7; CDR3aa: CASSELGGLGEQYF; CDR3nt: TGTGCCAGCAGTGAACTAGGAGGTCTGGGCGAGCAGTACTTC
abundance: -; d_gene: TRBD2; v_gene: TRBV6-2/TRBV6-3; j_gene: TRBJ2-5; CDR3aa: CASSNIAGGPLETQYF; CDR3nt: TGTGCCAGCAGTAACATAGCGGGGGGGCCGTTAGAGACCCAGTACTTC
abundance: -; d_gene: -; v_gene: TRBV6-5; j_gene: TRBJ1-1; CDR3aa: CASSYSSVGLNTEAFF; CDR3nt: TGTGCCAGCAGTTACTCGAGTGTTGGGTTGAACACTGAAGCTTTCTTT
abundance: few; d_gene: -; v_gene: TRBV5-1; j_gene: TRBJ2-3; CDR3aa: CASRSGDTQYF; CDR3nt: TGCGCCAGCAGGTCGGGAGATACGCAGTATTTT
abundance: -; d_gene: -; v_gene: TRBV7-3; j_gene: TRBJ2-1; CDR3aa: CASSFLTSNEQFF; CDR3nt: TGTGCCAGCAGCTTCCTCACTAGCAATGAGCAGTTCTTC
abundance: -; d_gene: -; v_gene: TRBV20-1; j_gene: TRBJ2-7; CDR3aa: CSARESEAVYEQYF; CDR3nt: TGCAGTGCTAGAGAGTCGGAGGCGGTCTACGAGCAGTACTTC
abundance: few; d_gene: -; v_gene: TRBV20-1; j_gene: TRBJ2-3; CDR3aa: CSARDLAGAGSDTQYF; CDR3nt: TGCAGTGCTAGAGATCTGGCGGGGGCCGGCTCCGATACGCAGTATTTT
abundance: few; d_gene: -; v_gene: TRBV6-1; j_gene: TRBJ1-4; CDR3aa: CASSVQQSTNEKLFF; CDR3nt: TGTGCCAGCAGCGTACAACAATCAACTAATGAAAAACTGTTTTTT
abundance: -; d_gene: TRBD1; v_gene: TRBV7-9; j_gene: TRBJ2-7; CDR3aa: CASNNNRGSYEQYF; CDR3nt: TGTGCCAGCAATAATAACAGGGGCTCCTACGAGCAGTACTTC
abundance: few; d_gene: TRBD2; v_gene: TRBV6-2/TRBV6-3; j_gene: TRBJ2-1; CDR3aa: CASSYVAGTNEQFF; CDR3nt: TGTGCCAGCAGTTATGTAGCGGGGACCAACGAGCAGTTCTTC
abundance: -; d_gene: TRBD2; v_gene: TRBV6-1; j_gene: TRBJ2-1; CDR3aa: CASSPNGLAVSNEQFF; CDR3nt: TGTGCCAGCAGTCCTAACGGACTAGCGGTAAGCAATGAGCAGTTCTTC
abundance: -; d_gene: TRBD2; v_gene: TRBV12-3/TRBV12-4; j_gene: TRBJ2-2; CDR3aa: CASSPTSGGAGELFF; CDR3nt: TGTGCCAGCAGCCCGACTAGCGGGGGGGCCGGGGAGCTGTTTTTT
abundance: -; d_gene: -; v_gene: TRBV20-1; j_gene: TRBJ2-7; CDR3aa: CSARSGTANYEQYF; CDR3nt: TGCAGTGCTAGATCCGGGACGGCCAACTACGAGCAGTACTTC